A single sample gave rise to the 20 T cell receptor beta chains below, sequenced in a study of blood T cell repertoires in COVID-19. Clones were sequenced by immunoSEQ multiplex PCR, and TCRdb holds only the in-frame ones, with some missing. The repertoire consists of about 63,000 clones, with 80% to 90% occurring once and the leading ten covering about 31%. The specimen was peripheral blood. The receptors here all came from a man aged 55 to 69 with COVID-19, enrolled during active disease.

This clone has only a few counts. The rearrangement uses TRBV7-9 and TRBJ1-1, with unresolved D. This CDR3 region has 14 residues. V lost 0 bases and J lost 1, with 6 bases in between. Germline values: CDR1 SEHNR, CDR2 FQNEAQ (reference sequence). DNA of the CDR3: TGTGCCAGCAGCTTAGCGGTCAGGAACACTGAAGCTTTCTTT. Encoded protein: CASSLAVRNTEAFF.

In its sample, this clone was seen once. The genes are TRBV7-2 and TRBJ1-2; 9 bases are a match to TRBD1. V was pared by 0 bases and J by 2 bases, with 1 base of the junction left unmatched. CDR3 size: 15 residues. The germline CDR1 and CDR2 sequences are SGHTA and FQGNSA. CDR3 bases: TGTGCCAGCAGCTTAGCCGACAGGGGGAACTATGGCTACACCTTC. This encodes CASSLADRGNYGYTF.

In nucleotides, the CDR3 is TGTGCCAGCAGCATACCGGGACATGGCCAGGGCAATTCACCCCTCCACTTT. Translation gives CASSIPGHGQGNSPLHF. This sequence joins TRBV5-6 and TRBJ1-6, with D possibly TRBD1 on 6 matching bases. The CDR3 has 17 residues. Germline V gene data show CDR1 as SGHDT and CDR2 as YYEEEE. Trimming cost V 4 bases and J 7 bases, with 21 bases left between them.

This clone has just one count. The rearrangement links TRBV14 to TRBJ2-7, with 9 bases aligning to TRBD1. V lost 1 base and J lost 3; bases outside the gene matches: 4. Germline loops: CDR1 SGHDN, CDR2 FVKESK. This CDR3 is 15 amino acids long. In nucleotides, the CDR3 is TGTGCCAGCAGCCAAGTTGGGGACAGGGACTACGAGCAGTACTTC. This gives the protein CASSQVGDRDYEQYF.

CDR3 coding DNA: TGCGCCAGCAGCTCAGGGGGCTCTGGGGCCAACGTCCTGACTTTC. Residues: CASSSGGSGANVLTF. This chain links TRBV5-1 with TRBJ2-6; 7 positions agree with TRBD1. This CDR3 is 15 amino acids long. Trimming removed 3 bases from V and 0 bases from J; junction bases left unmatched: 0. Germline V gene sequence: CDR1 SGHRS, CDR2 YFSETQ.

The rearrangement links TRBV6-5 to TRBJ1-1, with D hard to call. Germline V gives CDR1 MNHEY, CDR2 SVGAGI. V shed 6 bases and J shed 1 base, with 9 bases lying between them. This CDR3 contains 13 residues. Here the CDR3 DNA reads TGTGCCAGCAGCAACAAAAGGAACACTGAAGCTTTCTTT. The encoded protein is CASSNKRNTEAFF.

CDR3 residues: CASSPPRSGYTF. CDR3 DNA sequence: TGTGCCAGCAGCCCCCCCCGGTCTGGCTACACCTTC. This chain connects TRBV12-3 or TRBV12-4 to TRBJ1-2; D gene ambiguous. The CDR3 is 12 residues long. V lost 6 bases and J lost 7, with 12 bases in between.

The CDR3 nucleotides read TGTGCCAGCAGCTTGTTTACTAGCGATACAGATACGCAGTATTTT. This translates into CASSLFTSDTDTQYF. This rearrangement joins TRBV5-5 to TRBJ2-3; 7 bases match TRBD2. Germline CDR1 reads SGHKS; CDR2 reads YYEKEE (reference sequence). This CDR3 contains 15 residues. The V gene end was trimmed by 1 base and the J gene end by 3 bases; junction bases not matched to a gene: 5.

V usage is TRBV5-1 and J usage is TRBJ2-5; 9 bases align to TRBD2. The CDR3 is made up of 16 amino acids. Germline trimming cut 1 base from V and 1 base from J; bases unmatched to any gene: 5. Per the germline V gene, CDR1 is SGHRS and CDR2 is YFSETQ. CDR3 residues: CASSLSASGIQETQYF. In nucleotides, the CDR3 is TGCGCCAGCAGCTTGTCGGCTAGCGGGATCCAAGAGACCCAGTACTTC.

The genes are TRBV19 and TRBJ2-7, with 7 nucleotides matching TRBD1. CDR1 and CDR2 from the germline V gene are LNHDA and SQIVND (reference sequence). V lost 3 bases, J lost 2 bases, and 4 bases stayed unmatched. The CDR3 is 14 amino acids. The CDR3 nucleotides read TGTGCCAGTAGTATGGCCCAGGGGGCCTACGAGCAGTACTTC. Translating it yields CASSMAQGAYEQYF. Together with reference TRBV19 and TRBJ2-7, the CDR3 gives the full variable domain: DGGITQSPKYLFRKEGQNVTLSCEQNLNHDAMYWYRQDPGQGLRLIYYSQIVNDFQKGDIAEGYSVSREKKESFPLTVTSAQKNPTAFYLCASSMAQGAYEQYFGPGTRLTVT.

The chain carries TRBV4-2 and TRBJ2-3; 9 bases agree with TRBD2. In germline, CDR1 is LGHNA, CDR2 YNFKEQ. Trimming at V came to 2 bases and at J to 2 bases, leaving 8 bases not matched to a gene. The CDR3 runs 17 residues. For the CDR3, the DNA is TGTGCCAGCAGCCAACGGCGGGGGGGTCTACTCACAGATACGCAGTATTTT. Encoded protein: CASSQRRGGLLTDTQYF.

In this sample, this clone turned up once. This chain connects TRBV2 to TRBJ2-2; D unresolved. V lost 7 bases and J lost 0, with 9 bases in between. Germline V gene data show CDR1 as SNHLY and CDR2 as FYNNEI. The CDR3 has 14 residues. The CDR3 nucleotides read TGTGCCAGCAAGGCGGAATCGAACACCGGGGAGCTGTTTTTT. Translated: CASKAESNTGELFF. The whole variable domain, filled in from reference TRBV2 and TRBJ2-2, reads EPEVTQTPSHQVTQMGQEVILRCVPISNHLYFYWYRQILGQKVEFLVSFYNNEISEKSEIFDDQFSVERPDGSNFTLKIRSTKLEDSAMYFCASKAESNTGELFFGEGSRLTVL.

The genes are TRBV6-2 or TRBV6-3 and TRBJ1-2; D is possibly TRBD1 (5 bases). The CDR3 covers 14 residues. In germline, CDR1 is MNHEY, CDR2 SVGEGT. With 3 bases removed from V and 8 bases from J, the gap between germline ends came to 16 bases. The CDR3 DNA sequence: TGTGCCAGCAGTTATCAGGGATTATGGTTCGGCTACACCTTC. It translates to CASSYQGLWFGYTF.

This clone showed up just once. The J gene is TRBJ2-7, the V gene TRBV5-6; 8 nucleotides line up with TRBD1. Germline V lookup: CDR1 SGHDT, CDR2 YYEEEE. This CDR3 comprises 15 residues. V trimming: 4 bases; J trimming: 2 bases; junction bases outside the gene matches: 8. Here the CDR3 reads CASSLRQGWTYEQYF. The CDR3, as DNA: TGTGCCAGCAGCCTTAGACAGGGGTGGACCTACGAGCAGTACTTC.

The count of this clone is one. The chain has TRBV18 and TRBJ2-3; maybe TRBD2 (6 bases). The CDR3 loop spans 15 amino acids. From germline, CDR1 is KGHSH and CDR2 LQKENI. V lost 3 bases and J lost 6, with 16 bases in between. CDR3 loop: CASSPGFRGTDTQYF. CDR3 coding DNA: TGTGCCAGCTCACCCGGGTTTCGGGGGACCGATACGCAGTATTTT.

This clone appeared once. The chain employs TRBV11-3 and TRBJ2-2; TRBD2 matches 8 bases. The V segment lost 1 base and the J segment 3 bases; nucleotides outside the gene matches: 7. Germline-derived CDR1 and CDR2 are SGHNT and YENEEA. CDR3 length equals 17 residues. The CDR3 here is CASSLGILAVDTGELFF. The CDR3 nucleotides are TGTGCCAGCAGCTTAGGGATACTAGCGGTCGACACCGGGGAGCTGTTTTTT.

V gene TRBV7-2 combines with J gene TRBJ2-7; TRBD2 matches at 13 bases. The V segment lost 7 bases and the J segment 0 bases; nucleotides outside the gene matches: 12. In germline, CDR1 is SGHTA, CDR2 FQGNSA. The CDR3 totals 18 residues. Here the CDR3 reads CASTTRRTSGGSSYEQYF. Here the CDR3 DNA reads TGTGCCAGCACAACAAGGAGGACTAGCGGGGGAAGCTCCTACGAGCAGTACTTC.

This chain connects TRBV7-2 to TRBJ2-5; maybe TRBD1 (7 bases). Germline CDR1 reads SGHTA; CDR2 reads FQGNSA. This CDR3 spans 15 amino acids. V lost 1 base to trimming and J lost 5 bases, with 14 bases between them. CDR3 protein: CASSLGGRGEETQYF. CDR3 sequence (DNA): TGTGCCAGCAGCTTAGGAGGCAGGGGGGAGGAGACCCAGTACTTC.

This clone was seen just once. The chain carries TRBV15 and TRBJ1-6; D is unresolved. The germline V and J ends were trimmed by 0 bases and 9 bases, with 12 bases remaining between them. The CDR3 extends over 15 amino acids. Germline V gives CDR1 LNHNV, CDR2 YYDKDF (reference sequence). The CDR3 here is CATSRDLGRSSPLHF. As DNA, the CDR3 is TGTGCCACCAGCAGAGATTTGGGGAGGAGTTCACCCCTCCACTTT.

This chain joins TRBV5-4 and TRBJ1-6, with D possibly TRBD1 on 6 matching bases. Trimming pared 0 bases from V and 6 bases from J, leaving 19 bases between. Per the germline V gene, CDR1 is SGHNT and CDR2 is YYREEE (reference sequence). The CDR3 has 18 amino acids. The CDR3 coding sequence is TGTGCCAGCAGCTTGGCTAGTACCGGACAGTTGAGTAATTCACCCCTCCACTTT. It encodes CASSLASTGQLSNSPLHF.